Listed here are 21 T cell receptor beta chains from one sample, sequenced in a study of OX40 agonist ivuxolimab in advanced cancers. Preparation of the library involved the immunoSEQ multiplex PCR assay. Imported from immuneACCESS, the table was reduced by TCRdb to in-frame sequences with V and J called. These copies leave out some clones; in studies compared against another copy, an unresolved V gene accounts for under half, and the cause of the remainder is not known. Here the sample has about 30,000 clones; roughly 80% occur a single time. The ten largest account for around 23% of the sample. The starting material was CD4+ or CD8+ T cells sorted from blood, obtained in a trial of the OX40 agonist ivuxolimab. Receptor source: an adult with an advanced solid tumor such as melanoma, head and neck, liver or kidney cancer.

The rearrangement joins TRBV5-1 to TRBJ2-1, with TRBD2 matching over 7 bases. The CDR3 has 14 residues. Germline values: CDR1 SGHRS, CDR2 YFSETQ. The trim removed 3 bases at V and 3 bases at J, leaving 3 bases unmatched. The CDR3 nucleotides read TGCGCCAGCAGCTCCACTAGCGACTACAATGAGCAGTTCTTC. This gives the protein CASSSTSDYNEQFF.

The gene calls are TRBV10-3 and TRBJ2-1, with D possibly matching TRBD1 (5 bases). V was shortened by 0 bases and J by 5 bases, with 11 bases between the two germline ends. This CDR3 is 15 amino acids long. The germline gives CDR1 ENHRY, CDR2 SYGVKD. CDR3 sequence: CAISESLGVNNEQFF. CDR3 in DNA: TGTGCCATCAGTGAGTCGCTAGGGGTTAACAATGAGCAGTTCTTC.

V and J are TRBV4-1 and TRBJ2-5; D is perhaps TRBD1 or TRBD2 (5 bases each). V was trimmed by 4 bases and J by 5 bases, leaving 14 bases between them. The CDR3 sequence is 14 residues long. Germline V gene lookup returns CDR1 MGHRA and CDR2 YSYEKL. CDR3 nucleotide sequence: TGCGCCAGCAGCCTTTCGCAGGGACCGGAGACCCAGTACTTC. It translates to CASSLSQGPETQYF.

The rearrangement uses TRBV7-5 and TRBJ1-2. TRBV7-5 is a known pseudogene. The CDR3 has 17 residues. The CDR3 DNA sequence: TGTGTCAGAAGCCCGGTCCTCGGGGGGGGCGTCAACTATGGCTACACCTTC. It translates to CVRSPVLGGGVNYGYTF.

About this clone itself: Additional DNA sequences in this sample encode the identical CDR3. V usage is TRBV5-1 and J usage is TRBJ1-1, with 8 bases matching TRBD1. This CDR3 comprises 15 residues. CDR1 and CDR2 from the germline V gene are SGHRS and YFSETQ. With V trimmed by 1 base and J by 1 base, 3 bases remained unmatched. CDR3 sequence (DNA): TGCGCCAGCAGCTTGACAGGGGGTGGGAACACTGAAGCTTTCTTT. It is translated as CASSLTGGGNTEAFF.

This chain uses TRBV11-2 with TRBJ1-1; D is ambiguous. V dropped 5 bases and J dropped 3 bases, with 19 bases sitting between them. Germline V CDR1 and CDR2: SGHAT, FQNNGV. This CDR3 comprises 16 residues. CDR3 DNA: TGTGCCAGCAGCCCCACGTACGGATTTAGGGACACTGAAGCTTTCTTT. Its translation is CASSPTYGFRDTEAFF.

The CDR3 nucleotides are TGTGCCAGCAGCTCCATAGCGGGAGCGAACAATGAGCAGTTCTTC. It encodes CASSSIAGANNEQFF. This sequence joins TRBV7-3 and TRBJ2-1, with TRBD2 identical over 9 bases. V was clipped by 4 bases and J by 5 bases; unmatched bases: 6. The germline gives CDR1 SGHTA, CDR2 FQGTGA. This CDR3 spans 15 amino acids.

The chain carries TRBV5-1 and TRBJ2-1; 9 bases match TRBD2. The CDR3 consists of 16 residues. The germline V gene encodes CDR1 SGHRS and CDR2 YFSETQ. V shed 4 bases, J shed 5 bases, and the junction held 10 bases outside the gene matches. Here the CDR3 reads CASSAGPSGDHNEQFF. CDR3 sequence (DNA): TGCGCCAGCAGCGCCGGGCCTAGCGGGGACCACAATGAGCAGTTCTTC.

The rearrangement uses TRBV5-1 and TRBJ2-3; D not resolved. The V and J ends lost 2 bases and 0 bases respectively, with 10 bases between them. The CDR3 runs to 15 residues. Germline V CDR1 and CDR2: SGHRS, YFSETQ. Written as DNA, the CDR3 is TGCGCCAGCAGCTTAAGGGTTACTAGCACAGATACGCAGTATTTT. It yields the protein CASSLRVTSTDTQYF. Supplemented by reference TRBV5-1 and TRBJ2-3, the full variable domain reads KAGVTQTPRYLIKTRGQQVTLSCSPISGHRSVSWYQQTPGQGLQFLFEYFSETQRNKGNFPGRFSGRQFSNSRSEMNVSTLELGDSALYLCASSLRVTSTDTQYFGPGTRLTVL.

The J gene is TRBJ2-3, the V gene TRBV5-4, with TRBD2 matching 10 bases. V shed 4 bases, J shed 5 bases, and the junction held 7 bases outside the gene matches. The CDR3 contains 15 residues. Germline values: CDR1 SGHNT, CDR2 YYREEE (reference sequence). The CDR3 region is CASSVSGGARDTQYF. For the CDR3, the DNA is TGTGCCAGCAGCGTGAGCGGGGGGGCCAGAGATACGCAGTATTTT.

J is TRBJ2-3 and V is TRBV5-1; TRBD2 aligns across 7 bases. In germline, CDR1 is SGHRS, CDR2 YFSETQ. V lost 0 bases to trimming and J lost 2 bases; unmatched junction nucleotides: 3. The CDR3 is made up of 15 amino acids. The CDR3 bases are TGCGCCAGCAGCTTGGGGGAGGGGATCACAGATACGCAGTATTTT. This gives the protein CASSLGEGITDTQYF.

This chain links TRBV28 with TRBJ2-1, with D hard to call. V was shortened by 4 bases and J by 12 bases, with 16 bases between the two germline ends. Germline V gene lookup returns CDR1 MDHEN and CDR2 SYDVKM. This CDR3 is built from 13 residues. CDR3: CASSSRTSSVQFF. CDR3 nucleotide sequence: TGTGCCAGCAGTTCAAGGACCAGCTCGGTGCAGTTCTTC.

By its share, this clone is medium-sized. This chain uses TRBV10-3 with TRBJ1-2; 7 positions match TRBD1. Looked up from germline, CDR1 is ENHRY and CDR2 is SYGVKD. Trimming at V came to 0 bases and at J to 6 bases, leaving 13 bases not matched to a gene. CDR3 length equals 17 residues. CDR3 sequence: CAISESLGLEGANGYTF. The CDR3 DNA reads TGTGCCATCAGTGAGTCTCTTGGATTGGAGGGGGCGAATGGCTACACCTTC.

The chain couples TRBV7-3 to TRBJ2-6; possibly TRBD2 for D (6 bases). The CDR3 has 18 amino acids. CDR1 and CDR2 (germline): SGHTA, FQGTGA. Trimming stripped 3 bases from V and 0 bases from J, with 15 bases between. CDR3 protein: CASSFPIGGASGANVLTF. The DNA for the CDR3 is TGTGCCAGCAGCTTCCCAATTGGCGGGGCCTCTGGGGCCAACGTCCTGACTTTC.

This chain joins TRBV28 and TRBJ1-3; D ambiguous. The V end was cut by 3 bases, the J end by 0 bases, with 9 bases between. The CDR3 runs to 15 residues. Germline lookup yields CDR1 MDHEN and CDR2 SYDVKM. Here the CDR3 DNA reads TGTGCCAGCAGTTTGGTTCGGAGCTCTGGAAACACCATATATTTT. It is translated as CASSLVRSSGNTIYF.

This chain connects TRBV27 to TRBJ2-3, with TRBD2 as a possible D gene (7 bases). The CDR3 sequence is 18 residues long. The germline gives CDR1 MNHEY, CDR2 SMNVEV (reference sequence). Between the trimmed V and J ends, which lost 5 bases and 4 bases, there was a span of 25 bases. The CDR3 DNA reads TGTGCCAGCAGTCCTACGGGGGGCGGTCTAGACGGGTCAGATACGCAGTATTTT. Protein product: CASSPTGGGLDGSDTQYF.

The J gene is TRBJ1-5, the V gene TRBV27; 9 bases match TRBD1. CDR3 size: 17 residues. Germline trimming cut 3 bases from V and 4 bases from J; bases unmatched to any gene: 10. Germline assignment: CDR1 MNHEY and CDR2 SMNVEV (reference sequence). The CDR3 nucleotides are TGTGCCAGCAGTTTGGGACAGGGCCCCCCCGGGAATCAGCCCCAGCATTTT. Its translation is CASSLGQGPPGNQPQHF.

The chain recombines TRBV5-8 with TRBJ2-2; maybe TRBD2 (5 bases). CDR1 and CDR2 (germline): SGHTS, YDEGEE. Between the trimmed V and J ends, which lost 2 bases and 1 base, there was a span of 12 bases. There are 16 residues in the CDR3. For the CDR3, the DNA is TGTGCCAGCAGCTTCCTCGGACTTATGAACACCGGGGAGCTGTTTTTT. Residues: CASSFLGLMNTGELFF.

The chain employs TRBV5-6 and TRBJ2-1; possibly TRBD1 for D (6 bases). CDR1 is SGHDT and CDR2 is YYEEEE in the germline V gene. The V gene lost 1 base and the J gene lost 0 bases, with 14 bases spanning the gap. The CDR3 totals 17 residues. The CDR3 bases are TGTGCCAGCAGCTTGTATCAGGGGCGAAGCTCCTACAATGAGCAGTTCTTC. It is translated as CASSLYQGRSSYNEQFF. Full variable domain (rest looked up from reference TRBV5-6 and TRBJ2-1): DAGVTQSPTHLIKTRGQQVTLRCSPKSGHDTVSWYQQALGQGPQFIFQYYEEEERQRGNFPDRFSGHQFPNYSSELNVNALLLGDSALYLCASSLYQGRSSYNEQFFGPGTRLTVL.

The rearrangement joins TRBV2 to TRBJ2-7, with 7 bases aligning to TRBD2. Germline CDR1 is SNHLY and CDR2 is FYNNEI. The CDR3 runs to 15 residues. With V trimmed by 1 base and J by 2 bases, 5 bases remained unmatched. For the CDR3, the DNA is TGTGCCAGCAGTGAAGTAGGAGGGAGGGCCTACGAGCAGTACTTC. This translates into CASSEVGGRAYEQYF.

The gene calls are TRBV27 and TRBJ1-2, with a tentative D call TRBD1 (6 bases). CDR1 and CDR2 (germline): MNHEY, SMNVEV (reference sequence). The CDR3 spans 13 residues. Trimming pared 3 bases from V and 6 bases from J, leaving 11 bases between. CDR3 in DNA: TGTGCCAGCAGTTTGTCCGGGGGCAATGGCTACACCTTC. Translating it yields CASSLSGGNGYTF.